This T cell receptor (beta chain) derives from a study of early T cells in non-severe SARS-CoV-2 infection. The overall study: It was bulk RNA from unsorted whole blood that was sequenced, and the chains were unpaired.

In its sample, this clonotype is medium-sized (0.01 to 0.1%). Attached unique molecular identifiers marked individual cDNA molecules. TCRdb called the 5' RACE reads again in MiXCR, with one record for every CDR3 protein. The table has roughly 30,000 distinct CDR3 sequences, 6% seen once. This TCR derives from an adult who was a healthcare worker with PCR-confirmed SARS-CoV-2 infection or an uninfected control (not recorded which). Here the sequenced sample was whole blood, taken at baseline.

The CDR3 spells CASSGGEVAPSEQFF. CDR3 coding DNA: TGTGCCAGCAGTGGGGGGGAAGTAGCTCCCAGCGAGCAGTTCTTC. The chain links TRBV2 to TRBJ2-1; D is possibly TRBD2 (6 bases). Per germline, CDR1 SNHLY and CDR2 FYNNEI. The V and J ends lost 4 bases and 10 bases respectively, with 20 bases between them. This CDR3 is 15 amino acids long.